This T cell receptor beta chain stems from a study of CD8 T cells in ankylosing spondylitis. This clonotype has more than one count but fewer than ten. Its antigen is currently unknown. A quantitative 5'-RACE method, one with molecular barcodes, was used to make TCR beta libraries. Using its own MiXCR run on the 5' RACE reads, TCRdb lists one record per CDR3 protein. The sample shows about 220,000 distinct CDR3 sequences, about 18% of them seen only once. Study results and limitations: Disease-linked clones reportedly showed significant enrichment in matched ankylosing spondylitis synovial fluid. Both synovial fluid and blood in reactive arthritis had previously been reported to carry some motif variants. Disease-linked clones proved CD8+ and comparatively uncommon in peripheral blood. Characteristic of ankylosing spondylitis blood, it appeared, was a TCR beta motif comprising fewer than 10 highly homologous variants.

CDR1 and CDR2 (germline): SNHLY, FYNNEI. There are 17 residues in the CDR3. V shed 6 bases, J shed 4 bases, and the junction held 11 bases outside the gene matches. V gene TRBV2 combines with J gene TRBJ2-2; 10 bases agree with TRBD2. What was sequenced was blood, either unsorted or a sorted T cell fraction (not recorded which). The source is a male donor with ankylosing spondylitis. CDR3: CASRGFLAGDRTGELFF. The CDR3 DNA follows: TGTGCCAGCAGGGGGTTCCTAGCGGGGGATCGCACCGGGGAGCTGTTTTTT.